The 5 T cell receptor beta chains listed next were all sequenced from one sample in a study of patients and donors after allogeneic stem cell transplantation. Using its own MiXCR run on the RT-PCR reads, TCRdb lists one record per CDR3 protein. The table has approximately 170,000 distinct CDR3 sequences, 24% seen once. The sequenced material came from blood, either unsorted or a sorted T cell fraction (not recorded which). The origin of the receptors is a human donor who was either an allogeneic HSCT recipient or a stem cell or donor lymphocyte infusion donor (not recorded which). It is not recorded whose cells these are; they may come from a transplant donor.

This chain uses TRBV10-3 with TRBJ2-1; 10 bases agree with TRBD2. This CDR3 has 13 residues. Germline loops: CDR1 ENHRY, CDR2 SYGVKD. V shed 7 bases, J shed 9 bases, and the junction held 6 bases outside the gene matches. The CDR3 nucleotides read TGTGCCATCACCAGCGGGAGGGTCGGTGAGCAGTTCTTC. Translated, it gives CAITSGRVGEQFF.

The chain couples TRBV10-3 to TRBJ2-3; D unresolved. V gave up 6 bases and J gave up 4 bases, with 17 bases separating them. The CDR3 totals 15 residues. CDR1 and CDR2 from the germline V gene are ENHRY and SYGVKD. CDR3 DNA: TGTGCCATCAGCGACCCACCCAGTTCCGCAGATACGCAGTATTTT. The encoded protein is CAISDPPSSADTQYF.

The chain employs TRBV5-1 and TRBJ2-7; unclear D gene. Trimming cost V 4 bases and J 0 bases, with 11 bases left between them. This CDR3 has 14 amino acids. Germline loops: CDR1 SGHRS, CDR2 YFSETQ. CDR3 sequence: CASSPDVRSYEQYF. DNA for the CDR3: TGCGCCAGCAGCCCGGACGTCCGCTCCTACGAGCAGTACTTC. Full variable domain (missing parts from reference TRBV5-1 and TRBJ2-7): KAGVTQTPRYLIKTRGQQVTLSCSPISGHRSVSWYQQTPGQGLQFLFEYFSETQRNKGNFPGRFSGRQFSNSRSEMNVSTLELGDSALYLCASSPDVRSYEQYFGPGTRLTVT.

This clonotype was observed a few times. The genes are TRBV7-8 and TRBJ1-6; perhaps TRBD1 as D (5 bases). With 3 bases removed from V and 5 bases from J, the gap between germline ends came to 17 bases. From germline, CDR1 is SGHVS and CDR2 FQNEAQ. This CDR3 spans 17 amino acids. The CDR3 sequence: CASSLLGVLGDNSPLHF. CDR3 nucleotide sequence: TGTGCCAGCAGCTTGCTCGGGGTTCTGGGGGATAATTCACCCCTCCACTTT.

This clonotype was found a few times. The chain carries TRBV6-6 and TRBJ1-5; 10 positions match TRBD1. The CDR3 has 18 residues. In germline, CDR1 is MNHNY, CDR2 SVGAGI (reference sequence). V lost 2 bases to trimming and J lost 0 bases; unmatched junction nucleotides: 7. CDR3 nucleotides: TGTGCCAGCAGTTACCGTGACAGGGGGCAGATTAGCAATCAGCCCCAGCATTTT. Amino acid sequence: CASSYRDRGQISNQPQHF.